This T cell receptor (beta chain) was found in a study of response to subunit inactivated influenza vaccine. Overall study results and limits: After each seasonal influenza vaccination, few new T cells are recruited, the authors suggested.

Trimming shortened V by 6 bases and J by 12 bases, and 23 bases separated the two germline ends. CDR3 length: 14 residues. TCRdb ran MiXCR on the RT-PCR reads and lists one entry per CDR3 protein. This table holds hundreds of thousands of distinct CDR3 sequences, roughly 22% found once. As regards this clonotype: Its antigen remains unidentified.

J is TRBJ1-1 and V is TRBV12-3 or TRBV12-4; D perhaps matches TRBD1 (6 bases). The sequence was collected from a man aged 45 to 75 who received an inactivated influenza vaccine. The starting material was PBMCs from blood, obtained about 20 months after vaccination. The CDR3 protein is CASRRGQFEAGTFF. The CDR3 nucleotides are TGTGCCAGCAGACGTGGACAGTTTGAGGCGGGGACTTTCTTT.